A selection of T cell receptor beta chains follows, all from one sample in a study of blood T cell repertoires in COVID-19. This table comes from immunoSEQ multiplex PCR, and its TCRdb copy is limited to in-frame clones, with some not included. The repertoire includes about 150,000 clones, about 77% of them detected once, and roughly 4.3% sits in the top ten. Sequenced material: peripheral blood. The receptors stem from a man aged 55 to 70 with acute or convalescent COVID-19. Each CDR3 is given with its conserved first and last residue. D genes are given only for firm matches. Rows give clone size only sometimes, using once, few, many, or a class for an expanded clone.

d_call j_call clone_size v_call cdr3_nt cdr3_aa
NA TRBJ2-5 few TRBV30 TGTGCCTGGACAGGGGCAGAGACCCAGTACTTC CAWTGAETQYF
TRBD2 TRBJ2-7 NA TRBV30 TGTGCCTGGAGTGTCCTACTAGCGGGAGACGAGCAGTACTTC CAWSVLLAGDEQYF
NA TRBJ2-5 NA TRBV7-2 TGTGCCAGCAGCCCGTCCCAGACCCAGTACTTC CASSPSQTQYF
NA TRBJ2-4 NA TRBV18 TGTGCCAGCTCACCGCAGGGCAGGGCTACCAAAAACATTCAGTACTTC CASSPQGRATKNIQYF
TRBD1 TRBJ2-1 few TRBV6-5 TGTGCCAGCAGCGCCCCCGGGACAGGGGAGAATGAGCAGTTCTTC CASSAPGTGENEQFF
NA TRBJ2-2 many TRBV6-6 TGTGCCAGCAGCTTGGACTACACGGGGGGGGAGCTGTTTTTT CASSLDYTGGELFF
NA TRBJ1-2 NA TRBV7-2 TGTGCCAGCAGCGCCTTGACACCGGACTATGGCTACACCTTC CASSALTPDYGYTF
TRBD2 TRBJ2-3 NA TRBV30 TGTGCCTGGAGTGGAATAGCGGGCCCCCCGGGAGATACGCAGTATTTT CAWSGIAGPPGDTQYF
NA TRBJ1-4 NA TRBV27 TGTGCCAGCGAGAGGTGTGAAAAACTGTTTTTT CASERCEKLFF
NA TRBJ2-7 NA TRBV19 TGTGCCAGTAGTCCGGAGGGGGCTAGCGCCCACTCCTACGAGCAGTACTTC CASSPEGASAHSYEQYF
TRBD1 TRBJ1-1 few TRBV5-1 TGCGCCAGCCGCCGACAGGGTGCGAACACTGAAGCTTTCTTT CASRRQGANTEAFF
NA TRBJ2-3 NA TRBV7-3 TGTGCCAGCAGCTTGTCCCTAGCCCAGATAGATACGCAGTATTTT CASSLSLAQIDTQYF
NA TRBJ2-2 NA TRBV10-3 TGTGCCATCAGTGAGACGGGCCCGGGGTTGGCCGGGGAGCTGTTTTTT CAISETGPGLAGELFF
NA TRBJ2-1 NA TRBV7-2 TGTGCCAGCAGCTTAGACAGGGACCATGAGCAGTTCTTC CASSLDRDHEQFF
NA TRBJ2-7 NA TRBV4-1 TGCGCCAGCAGCGCAGCTCAGGGGGGAGCCTACGAGCAGTACTTC CASSAAQGGAYEQYF
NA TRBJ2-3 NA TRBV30 TGTGCCCTGGGGCCGGACCCCCAGGCAGATACGCAGTATTTT CALGPDPQADTQYF
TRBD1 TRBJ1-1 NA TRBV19 TGTGCCAGTATGGGGCAGGGGGACACTGAAGCTTTCTTT CASMGQGDTEAFF
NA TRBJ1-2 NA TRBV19 TGTGCCAGTAGTCCCCAGGGGAACTATGGCTACACCTTC CASSPQGNYGYTF
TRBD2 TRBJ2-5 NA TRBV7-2 TGTGCCATCCCGCGGGAGAGGAAGACCCAGTACTTC CAIPRERKTQYF
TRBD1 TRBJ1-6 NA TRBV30 TGTGCCTGGGAACCGGGACAGAGAAATTCACCCCTCCACTTT CAWEPGQRNSPLHF
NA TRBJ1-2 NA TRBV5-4 TGTGCCAGCAGGCCGGGAGGGGGGGTGAACTATGGCTACACCTTC CASRPGGGVNYGYTF
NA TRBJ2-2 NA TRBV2 TGTGCCAGCAGTGAACAGGGACAGAACACCGGGGAGCTGTTTTTT CASSEQGQNTGELFF
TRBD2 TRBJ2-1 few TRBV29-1 TGCAGCGTTGAAGGGGAGACTAGCGGGGGTCATCAGTACAATGAGCAGTTCTTC CSVEGETSGGHQYNEQFF
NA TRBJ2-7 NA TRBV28 TGTGCCAGCAGTTCGCGGGAAATCTTCTACGAGCAGTACTTC CASSSREIFYEQYF
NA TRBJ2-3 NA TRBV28 TGTGCCAGCAGTTTAACGGTCCTTACCCCGCAGTATTTT CASSLTVLTPQYF
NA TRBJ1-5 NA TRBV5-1 TGCGCCAGCAGCTTGTCTTCCAGGGATAGCAATCAGCCCCAGCATTTT CASSLSSRDSNQPQHF
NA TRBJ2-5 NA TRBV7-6 TGTGCCAGCAGCGAGACAGAAGAGACCCAGTACTTC CASSETEETQYF